This T cell receptor (beta chain) came from a study of T cell changes during pregnancy in multiple sclerosis. Clones were sequenced by immunoSEQ multiplex PCR, and TCRdb holds only the in-frame ones, with some missing. This sample has 39,000 or so clones, with 90% found just once. The source was CD8+ T cells from peripheral blood mononuclear cells, collected in the first trimester of pregnancy. The receptor's source is a female donor with multiple sclerosis, enrolled in a pregnancy study.

This chain's CDR3 is CASSEGGLAGGAQYF. The CDR3 coding sequence is TGCGCCAGCAGTGAAGGTGGACTAGCGGGAGGAGCGCAGTACTTC. The chain couples TRBV10-1 to TRBJ2-7, with TRBD2 identical over 14 bases. V trimming: 3 bases; J trimming: 9 bases; junction bases outside the gene matches: 7. CDR1 WNHNN and CDR2 SYGVQD come from the germline V gene (reference sequence). The CDR3 runs to 15 residues.